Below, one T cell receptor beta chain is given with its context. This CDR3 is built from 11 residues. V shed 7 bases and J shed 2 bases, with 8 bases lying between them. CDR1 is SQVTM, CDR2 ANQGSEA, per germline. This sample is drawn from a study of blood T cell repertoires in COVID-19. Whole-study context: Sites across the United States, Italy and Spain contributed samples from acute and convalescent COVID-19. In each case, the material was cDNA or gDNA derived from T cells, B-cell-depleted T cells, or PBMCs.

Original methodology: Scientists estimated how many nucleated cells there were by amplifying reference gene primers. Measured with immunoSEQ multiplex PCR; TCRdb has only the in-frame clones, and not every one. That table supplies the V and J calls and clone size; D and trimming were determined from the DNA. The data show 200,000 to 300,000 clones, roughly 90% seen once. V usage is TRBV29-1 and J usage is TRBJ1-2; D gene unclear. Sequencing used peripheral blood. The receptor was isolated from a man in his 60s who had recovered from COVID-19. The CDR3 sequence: CSAQENYGYTF. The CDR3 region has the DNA TGCAGCGCCCAGGAAAACTATGGCTACACCTTC. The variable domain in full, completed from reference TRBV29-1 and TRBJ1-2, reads SAVISQKPSRDICQRGTSLTIQCQVDSQVTMMFWYRQQPGQSLTLIATANQGSEATYESGFVIDKFPISRPNLTFSTLTVSNMSPEDSSIYLCSAQENYGYTFGSGTRLTVV.